Detailed here is one TCR beta chain. This sample was taken from a study of blood T cell repertoires in COVID-19. The overall study: PBMCs, B-cell-depleted T cells, or T cells provided the cDNA or gDNA that made up the material.

The CDR3 length is 15 residues. Germline V gene sequence: CDR1 SGHRS, CDR2 YFSETQ. The V segment lost 4 bases and the J segment 3 bases; nucleotides outside the gene matches: 6. Profiled with immunoSEQ multiplex PCR; TCRdb holds only in-frame clones, not every one. The data show 97,000 or so clones, with 75% to 85% seen just once and over 3.5% held by the top ten. The chain links TRBV5-1 to TRBJ1-3; 8 nucleotides match TRBD1. This receptor was identified in a man aged 60 to 69 with acute or convalescent COVID-19. Sequencing used peripheral blood. The CDR3 DNA sequence: TGCGCCAGCAGCCCAGGGGGCTCGGTTGGAAACACCATATATTTT. Its translation: CASSPGGSVGNTIYF.